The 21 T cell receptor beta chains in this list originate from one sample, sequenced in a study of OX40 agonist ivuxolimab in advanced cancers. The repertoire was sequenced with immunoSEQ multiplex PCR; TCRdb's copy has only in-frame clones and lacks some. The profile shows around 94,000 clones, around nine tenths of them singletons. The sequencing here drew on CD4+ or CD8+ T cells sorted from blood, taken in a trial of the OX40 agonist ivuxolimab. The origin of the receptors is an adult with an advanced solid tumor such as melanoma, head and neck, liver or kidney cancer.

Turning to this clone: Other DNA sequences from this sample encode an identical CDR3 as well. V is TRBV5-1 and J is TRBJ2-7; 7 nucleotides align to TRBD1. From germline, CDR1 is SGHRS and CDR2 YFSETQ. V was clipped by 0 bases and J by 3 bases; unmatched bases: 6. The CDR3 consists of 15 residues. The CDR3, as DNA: TGCGCCAGCAGCTTGGCCCCGGGACAGAACTACGAGCAGTACTTC. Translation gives CASSLAPGQNYEQYF.

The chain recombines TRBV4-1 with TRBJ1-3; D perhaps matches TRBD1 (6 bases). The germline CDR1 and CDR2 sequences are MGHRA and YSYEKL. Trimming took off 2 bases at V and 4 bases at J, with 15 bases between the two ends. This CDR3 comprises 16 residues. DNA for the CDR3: TGCGCCAGCAGCCAACCTACGGACAGAACCGGAAACACCATATATTTT. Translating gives CASSQPTDRTGNTIYF.

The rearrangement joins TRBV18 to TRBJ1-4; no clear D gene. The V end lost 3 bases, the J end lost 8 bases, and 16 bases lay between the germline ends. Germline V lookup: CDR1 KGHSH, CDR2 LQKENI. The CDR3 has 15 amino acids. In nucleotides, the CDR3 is TGTGCCAGCTCACCGAGGCGGACTGAGAGCGAAAAACTGTTTTTT. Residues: CASSPRRTESEKLFF.

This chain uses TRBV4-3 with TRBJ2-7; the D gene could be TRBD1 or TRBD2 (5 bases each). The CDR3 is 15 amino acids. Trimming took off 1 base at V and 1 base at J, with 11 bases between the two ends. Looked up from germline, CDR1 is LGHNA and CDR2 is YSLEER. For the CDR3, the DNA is TGCGCCAGCAGCCAAGCGTGGGGGATGTCCTACGAGCAGTACTTC. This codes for CASSQAWGMSYEQYF.

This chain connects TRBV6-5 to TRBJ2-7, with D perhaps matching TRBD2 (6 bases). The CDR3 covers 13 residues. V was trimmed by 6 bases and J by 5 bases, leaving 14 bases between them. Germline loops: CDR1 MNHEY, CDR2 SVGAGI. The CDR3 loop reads CASSDGGHHEQYF. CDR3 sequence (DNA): TGTGCCAGCAGCGATGGAGGGCACCACGAGCAGTACTTC.

CDR3 protein: CASGLSSHQETQYF. The CDR3 region has the DNA TGTGCTAGTGGTTTGAGCAGTCACCAAGAGACCCAGTACTTC. J is TRBJ2-5 and V is TRBV12-5; no clear D. Trimming took off 2 bases at V and 0 bases at J, with 7 bases between the two ends. The CDR3 length is 14 residues. Germline V gene sequence: CDR1 LGHNT, CDR2 FRNRAP. Together with reference TRBV12-5 and TRBJ2-5, the CDR3 gives the full variable domain: DARVTQTPRHKVTEMGQEVTMRCQPILGHNTVFWYRQTMMQGLELLAYFRNRAPLDDSGMPKDRFSAEMPDATLATLKIQPSEPRDSAVYFCASGLSSHQETQYFGPGTRLLVL.

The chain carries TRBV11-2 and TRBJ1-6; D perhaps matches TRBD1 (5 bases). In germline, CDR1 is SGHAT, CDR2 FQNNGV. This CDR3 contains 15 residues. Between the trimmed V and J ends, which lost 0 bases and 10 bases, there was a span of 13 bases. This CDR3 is CASSLDTGIGSPLHF. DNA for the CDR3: TGTGCCAGCAGCTTAGACACAGGAATAGGATCACCCCTCCACTTT.

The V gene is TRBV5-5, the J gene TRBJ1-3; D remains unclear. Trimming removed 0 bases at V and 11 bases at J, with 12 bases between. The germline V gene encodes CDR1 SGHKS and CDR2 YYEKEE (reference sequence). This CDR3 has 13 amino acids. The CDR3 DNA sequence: TGTGCCAGCAGCTTGGCTGGAAGTCGTGCCATATATTTT. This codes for CASSLAGSRAIYF.

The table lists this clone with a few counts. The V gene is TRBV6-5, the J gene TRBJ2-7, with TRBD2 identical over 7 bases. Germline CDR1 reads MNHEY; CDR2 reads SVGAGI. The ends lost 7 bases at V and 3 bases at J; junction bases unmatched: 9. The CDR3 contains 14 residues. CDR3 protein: CASTQTSRDYEQYF. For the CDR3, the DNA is TGTGCCAGCACCCAGACTAGCAGGGACTACGAGCAGTACTTC.

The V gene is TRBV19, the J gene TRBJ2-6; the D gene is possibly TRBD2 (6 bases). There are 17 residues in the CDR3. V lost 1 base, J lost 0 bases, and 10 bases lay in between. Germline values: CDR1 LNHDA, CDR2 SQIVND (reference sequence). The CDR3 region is CASSIAAGSSGANVLTF. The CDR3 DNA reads TGTGCCAGTAGTATAGCGGCGGGGAGCTCTGGGGCCAACGTCCTGACTTTC.

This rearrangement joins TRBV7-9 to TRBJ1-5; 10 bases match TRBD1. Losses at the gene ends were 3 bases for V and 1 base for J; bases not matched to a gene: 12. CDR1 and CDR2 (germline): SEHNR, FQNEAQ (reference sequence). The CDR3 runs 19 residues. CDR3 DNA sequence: TGTGCCAGCAGCTTGGATACCGGGACAGGGGTAAACAGCAATCAGCCCCAGCATTTT. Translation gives CASSLDTGTGVNSNQPQHF.

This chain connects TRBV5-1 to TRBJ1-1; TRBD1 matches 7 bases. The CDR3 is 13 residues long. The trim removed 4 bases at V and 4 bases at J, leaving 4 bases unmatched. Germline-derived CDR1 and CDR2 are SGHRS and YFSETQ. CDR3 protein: CASSTQGTTEAFF. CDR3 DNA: TGCGCCAGCAGCACACAGGGGACCACTGAAGCTTTCTTT.

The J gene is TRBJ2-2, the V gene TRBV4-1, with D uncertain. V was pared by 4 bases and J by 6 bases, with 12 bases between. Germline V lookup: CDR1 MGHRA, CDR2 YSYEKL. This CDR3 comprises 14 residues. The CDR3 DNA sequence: TGCGCCAGCAGCCTGTTTCAGGTTTCCGGGGAGCTGTTTTTT. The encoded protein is CASSLFQVSGELFF.

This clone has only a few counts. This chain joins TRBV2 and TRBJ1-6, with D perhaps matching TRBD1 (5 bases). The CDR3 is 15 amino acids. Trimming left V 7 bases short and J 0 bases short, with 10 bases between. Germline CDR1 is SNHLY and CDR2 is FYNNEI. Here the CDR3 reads CASIQTVSYNSPLHF. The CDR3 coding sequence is TGTGCCAGCATCCAGACAGTCTCCTATAATTCACCCCTCCACTTT.

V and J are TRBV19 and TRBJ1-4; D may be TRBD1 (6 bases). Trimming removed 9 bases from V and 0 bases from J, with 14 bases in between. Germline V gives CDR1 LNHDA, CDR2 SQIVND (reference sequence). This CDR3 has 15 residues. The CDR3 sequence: CASETGAATNEKLFF. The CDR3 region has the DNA TGTGCCAGCGAGACAGGCGCTGCAACTAATGAAAAACTGTTTTTT.

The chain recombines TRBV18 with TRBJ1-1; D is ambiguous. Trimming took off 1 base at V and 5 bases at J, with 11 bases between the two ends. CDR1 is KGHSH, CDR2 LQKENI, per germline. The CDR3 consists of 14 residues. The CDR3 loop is CASSPREGTTEAFF. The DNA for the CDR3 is TGTGCCAGCTCACCACGGGAGGGTACAACTGAAGCTTTCTTT. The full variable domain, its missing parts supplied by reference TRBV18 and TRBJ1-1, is NAGVMQNPRHLVRRRGQEARLRCSPMKGHSHVYWYRQLPEEGLKFMVYLQKENIIDESGMPKERFSAEFPKEGPSILRIQQVVRGDSAAYFCASSPREGTTEAFFGQGTRLTVV.

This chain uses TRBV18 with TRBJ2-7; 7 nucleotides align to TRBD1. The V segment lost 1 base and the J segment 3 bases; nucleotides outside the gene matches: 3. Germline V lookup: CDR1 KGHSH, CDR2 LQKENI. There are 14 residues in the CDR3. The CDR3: CASSPRDSYYEQYF. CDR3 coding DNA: TGTGCCAGCTCACCACGGGACAGCTACTACGAGCAGTACTTC.

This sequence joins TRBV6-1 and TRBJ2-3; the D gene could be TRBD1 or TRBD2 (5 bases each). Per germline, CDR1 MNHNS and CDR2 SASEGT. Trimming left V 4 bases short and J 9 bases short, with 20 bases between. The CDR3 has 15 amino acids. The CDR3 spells CASSAKTGPSTTQYF. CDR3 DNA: TGTGCCAGCAGTGCAAAAACGGGACCCTCGACGACGCAGTATTTT.

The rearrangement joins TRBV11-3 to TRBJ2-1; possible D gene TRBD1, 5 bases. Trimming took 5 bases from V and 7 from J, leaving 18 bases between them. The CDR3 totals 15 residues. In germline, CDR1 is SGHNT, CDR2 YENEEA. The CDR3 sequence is CASSPRPGFGNEQFF. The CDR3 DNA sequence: TGTGCCAGCAGCCCAAGGCCAGGGTTTGGGAATGAGCAGTTCTTC.

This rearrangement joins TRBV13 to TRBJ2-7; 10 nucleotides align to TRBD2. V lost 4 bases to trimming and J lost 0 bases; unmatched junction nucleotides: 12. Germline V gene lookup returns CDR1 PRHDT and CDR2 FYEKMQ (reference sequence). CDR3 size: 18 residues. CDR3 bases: TGTGCCAGCAGCTCGACTTACTCTAGCGGGGGCCTCTCCTACGAGCAGTACTTC. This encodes CASSSTYSSGGLSYEQYF. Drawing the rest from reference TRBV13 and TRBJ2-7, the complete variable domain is AAGVIQSPRHLIKEKRETATLKCYPIPRHDTVYWYQQGPGQDPQFLISFYEKMQSDKGSIPDRFSAQQFSDYHSELNMSSLELGDSALYFCASSSTYSSGGLSYEQYFGPGTRLTVT.

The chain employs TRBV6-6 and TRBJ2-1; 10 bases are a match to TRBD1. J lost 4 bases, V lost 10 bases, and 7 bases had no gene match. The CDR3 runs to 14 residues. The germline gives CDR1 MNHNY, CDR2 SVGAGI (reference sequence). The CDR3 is CATRPGQGYNEQFF. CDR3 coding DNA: TGTGCCACCCGACCGGGACAGGGGTACAATGAGCAGTTCTTC.